These 28 T cell receptor beta chains were sequenced from one sample in a study of CD8+CD57+ T cells in acquired aplastic anemia. TCR beta VDJ and CDR3 profiles were obtained from a genomic DNA template. Each CDR3 protein is one row after TCRdb ran MiXCR on the reads. This table holds under 500,000 distinct CDR3 sequences, approximately 32% found once. CD8+CD57+ cell expansion had been shown by flow cytometry in patients chosen for sequencing. Sequencing used sorted CD4+, CD8+, or CD8+CD57+ T cells (not recorded which) from PBMCs. All receptors come from a human donor with aplastic anemia.

This clonotype was seen many times. The J gene is TRBJ2-7, the V gene TRBV7-2, with D perhaps being TRBD1 or TRBD2 (6 bases each). The CDR3 contains 15 residues. Trimming took 0 bases from V and 0 from J, leaving 9 bases between them. Looked up from germline, CDR1 is SGHTA and CDR2 is FQGNSA. The CDR3 DNA is TGTGCCAGCAGCTTAGCAGGGGGGAACTCCTACGAGCAGTACTTC. Translation: CASSLAGGNSYEQYF.

This clonotype has a count of ten or more. The gene calls are TRBV2 and TRBJ1-5; D possibly corresponds to TRBD1 (6 bases). Trimming cost V 4 bases and J 5 bases, with 12 bases left between them. The CDR3 runs to 14 residues. The germline V gene has CDR1 SNHLY and CDR2 FYNNEI. The CDR3 DNA sequence: TGTGCCAGCAGTGCAGGGGCGTACTATCAGCCCCAGCATTTT. Protein sequence: CASSAGAYYQPQHF.

Many counts were recorded for this clonotype. The genes are TRBV20-1 and TRBJ1-1, with 10 bases matching TRBD1. The CDR3 length is 14 residues. Germline V gene sequence: CDR1 DFQATT, CDR2 SNEGSKA (reference sequence). The junction had 12 bases not matched to a gene; V was cut back by 3 bases and J by 11 bases. The CDR3 nucleotides read TGCAGTGCTAGCCTGACAGGGGGCGCGGTTGGGGCTTTCTTT. Amino acids: CSASLTGGAVGAFF.

The rearrangement links TRBV5-1 to TRBJ2-3; 8 positions agree with TRBD2. V gave up 3 bases and J gave up 5 bases; unmatched junction bases: 5. The CDR3 runs to 14 residues. Germline V gene sequence: CDR1 SGHRS, CDR2 YFSETQ. CDR3 DNA sequence: TGCGCCAGCAGCTACGGACTAGCAGGAGATACGCAGTATTTT. This translates into CASSYGLAGDTQYF.

This clonotype was recorded at least ten times. The gene calls are TRBV9 and TRBJ1-5; unclear D gene. V was clipped by 1 base and J by 4 bases, with 6 bases between them. Germline CDR1 SGDLS, CDR2 YYNGEE. This CDR3 has 13 amino acids. The CDR3 loop is CASSVWENQPQHF. The CDR3 nucleotides read TGTGCCAGCAGCGTATGGGAGAATCAGCCCCAGCATTTT.

At least ten counts were recorded for this clonotype. This chain links TRBV12-3 or TRBV12-4 with TRBJ2-7; D unclear. The V end lost 5 bases, the J end lost 5 bases, and 10 bases lay between the germline ends. The CDR3 has 12 amino acids. Here the CDR3 DNA reads TGTGCCAGCAGTCGCGCGATAAACGAGCAGTACTTC. Protein: CASSRAINEQYF.

This clonotype was seen a few times. The J gene is TRBJ2-3, the V gene TRBV5-1; possibly TRBD1 for D (5 bases). Trimming cost V 3 bases and J 0 bases, with 14 bases left between them. Germline V lookup: CDR1 SGHRS, CDR2 YFSETQ. The CDR3 runs to 16 residues. CDR3 loop: CASSWQGDTSTDTQYF. The DNA of the CDR3 is TGCGCCAGCAGCTGGCAGGGCGACACTAGCACAGATACGCAGTATTTT.

The genes are TRBV7-3 and TRBJ1-6; D is uncertain. V was trimmed by 8 bases and J by 7 bases, leaving 9 bases between them. The CDR3 has 12 residues. Germline-derived CDR1 and CDR2 are SGHTA and FQGTGA. CDR3 sequence (DNA): TGTGCCAGCGGCCAGACCAATTCACCCCTCCACTTT. Protein product: CASGQTNSPLHF.

The V call is TRBV24-1, the J call TRBJ2-7; D is possibly TRBD2 (6 bases). There are 15 residues in the CDR3. Looked up from germline, CDR1 is KGHDR and CDR2 is SFDVKD. Between the trimmed V and J ends, which lost 11 bases and 3 bases, there was a span of 22 bases. CDR3 sequence: CASSVYRDSFYEQYF. The CDR3 DNA sequence: TGTGCCAGCTCAGTGTACCGGGACTCATTCTACGAGCAGTACTTC.

The chain's CDR3 is CASSLSGSTEDTQYF. The CDR3 DNA is TGTGCCAGCAGCCTAAGCGGGAGTACTGAAGATACGCAGTATTTT. The chain carries TRBV9 and TRBJ2-3, with 8 positions matching TRBD2. This CDR3 has 15 amino acids. The V gene end was trimmed by 4 bases and the J gene end by 5 bases; junction bases not matched to a gene: 9. Germline assignment: CDR1 SGDLS and CDR2 YYNGEE.

This clonotype was picked up a small number of times. The V gene is TRBV20-1, the J gene TRBJ2-1, with 11 bases that match TRBD2. The CDR3 is 14 residues long. The V and J ends lost 6 bases and 6 bases, in that order; junction bases with no gene match: 7. The germline gives CDR1 DFQATT, CDR2 SNEGSKA (reference sequence). The CDR3 DNA reads TGCAGTGCGTATAGCGGGGGGGCCGCCAATGAGCAGTTCTTC. Translated, it gives CSAYSGGAANEQFF.

This clonotype has a handful of counts. This chain uses TRBV11-2 with TRBJ1-5, with a tentative D call TRBD1 (6 bases). CDR3 size: 16 residues. CDR1 is SGHAT, CDR2 FQNNGV, per germline. The V and J ends lost 2 bases and 1 base respectively, with 12 bases between them. As DNA, the CDR3 is TGTGCCAGCAGCTTAATAGGGGGGAAAAGCAATCAGCCCCAGCATTTT. Its translation: CASSLIGGKSNQPQHF.

The chain links TRBV30 to TRBJ1-2; 7 bases agree with TRBD1. V was pared by 2 bases and J by 7 bases, with 7 bases of the junction left unmatched. Germline lookup yields CDR1 GTSNPN and CDR2 SVGIG (reference sequence). The CDR3 runs 13 residues. CDR3 amino acids: CAWSPGGMGGYTF. The DNA for the CDR3 is TGTGCCTGGAGTCCAGGGGGTATGGGTGGCTACACCTTC.

The J gene is TRBJ1-6, the V gene TRBV2, with 8 positions matching TRBD1. The CDR3 is 15 residues long. The trim removed 5 bases at V and 6 bases at J, leaving 6 bases unmatched. CDR1 is SNHLY and CDR2 is FYNNEI in the germline V gene. The DNA for the CDR3 is TGTGCCAGCAGTTCACCGGGACAGGCTAATTCACCCCTCCACTTT. The encoded protein is CASSSPGQANSPLHF.

The chain carries TRBV20-1 and TRBJ2-3; possibly TRBD1 or TRBD2 for D (6 bases each). The V end was cut by 3 bases, the J end by 6 bases, with 16 bases between. The V gene's germline CDR1 is DFQATT and CDR2 SNEGSKA (reference sequence). There are 14 residues in the CDR3. The chain's CDR3 is CSASIGGGPDTQYF. CDR3 sequence (DNA): TGCAGTGCTAGTATCGGTGGGGGGCCTGATACGCAGTATTTT.

The chain recombines TRBV7-6 with TRBJ2-7, with 11 bases identical to TRBD1. The ends lost 5 bases at V and 6 bases at J; junction bases unmatched: 6. Germline values: CDR1 SGHVS, CDR2 FNYEAQ. This CDR3 spans 14 amino acids. CDR3 sequence (DNA): TGTGCCAGCAGCCAAGAAGGGACAGGGGGCGAGCAGTACTTC. This gives the protein CASSQEGTGGEQYF.

This chain uses TRBV6-5 with TRBJ1-2; 8 bases are a match to TRBD1. CDR3 size: 16 residues. Germline assignment: CDR1 MNHEY and CDR2 SVGAGI. V lost 5 bases and J lost 0; bases outside the gene matches: 8. This chain's CDR3 is CASSPSTGQANYGYTF. CDR3 coding DNA: TGTGCCAGCAGTCCCTCGACGGGACAGGCTAACTATGGCTACACCTTC.

The gene calls are TRBV28 and TRBJ2-1; TRBD2 might be the D (6 bases). V gave up 5 bases and J gave up 10 bases, with 15 bases separating them. Looked up from germline, CDR1 is MDHEN and CDR2 is SYDVKM. The length of the CDR3 is 13 residues. CDR3 in amino acids: CASSPQSSGEQFF. The DNA for the CDR3 is TGTGCCAGCAGTCCTCAGTCCAGCGGGGAGCAGTTCTTC. The variable domain in full, with the rest retrieved from reference TRBV28 and TRBJ2-1, is DVKVTQSSRYLVKRTGEKVFLECVQDMDHENMFWYRQDPGLGLRLIYFSYDVKMKEKGDIPEGYSVSREKKERFSLILESASTNQTSMYLCASSPQSSGEQFFGPGTRLTVL.

The chain joins TRBV9 to TRBJ1-1; TRBD1 might be the D (6 bases). This CDR3 has 15 residues. From germline, CDR1 is SGDLS and CDR2 YYNGEE. Trimming removed 3 bases from V and 5 bases from J, with 17 bases in between. The CDR3 nucleotides read TGTGCCAGCAGCGCCCGAACAGGGTTTGAGACTGAAGCTTTCTTT. Protein product: CASSARTGFETEAFF.

This clonotype has at least ten counts. The chain recombines TRBV12-3 or TRBV12-4 with TRBJ2-7; the D call may be TRBD1 or TRBD2 (5 bases each). V dropped 5 bases and J dropped 0 bases, with 17 bases sitting between them. This CDR3 is built from 16 residues. CDR3 sequence: CASSLSGGRRSYEQYF. Here the CDR3 DNA reads TGTGCCAGCAGTCTCAGTGGGGGACGCCGCTCCTACGAGCAGTACTTC.

The chain is built from TRBV2 and TRBJ1-2; D gene ambiguous. Between the trimmed V and J ends, which lost 7 bases and 0 bases, there was a span of 6 bases. The CDR3 runs 12 residues. Germline CDR1 is SNHLY and CDR2 is FYNNEI. The DNA for the CDR3 is TGTGCCAGCAAAGAAGCTAACTATGGCTACACCTTC. Translation gives CASKEANYGYTF.

This clonotype was recorded many times. This sequence joins TRBV2 and TRBJ1-1; D might be TRBD1 (6 bases). The germline gives CDR1 SNHLY, CDR2 FYNNEI. The CDR3 has 16 residues. Trimming stripped 2 bases from V and 0 bases from J, with 13 bases between. The CDR3 is CASSERQGHLNTEAFF. The DNA for the CDR3 is TGTGCCAGCAGTGAAAGGCAGGGACATCTGAACACTGAAGCTTTCTTT. The full variable domain, with the rest looked up from reference TRBV2 and TRBJ1-1, is EPEVTQTPSHQVTQMGQEVILRCVPISNHLYFYWYRQILGQKVEFLVSFYNNEISEKSEIFDDQFSVERPDGSNFTLKIRSTKLEDSAMYFCASSERQGHLNTEAFFGQGTRLTVV.

This clonotype was detected many times. The CDR3 here is CASSPTSGYTF. As DNA, the CDR3 is TGCGCCAGCAGCCCCACCAGTGGCTACACCTTC. The rearrangement uses TRBV5-1 and TRBJ1-2; D remains ambiguous. V shed 4 bases and J shed 7 bases, with 8 bases lying between them. Per germline, CDR1 SGHRS and CDR2 YFSETQ. The CDR3 is 11 amino acids.

This clonotype has at least ten counts. The junction does not match germline at one end; this may be a read error. The genes are TRBV11-2 and TRBJ1-6; 7 bases line up with TRBD1. The length of the CDR3 is 16 residues. Germline loops: CDR1 SGHAT, CDR2 FQNNGV. CDR3 loop: CASSLDRASYNSPLHF. DNA for the CDR3: TGTGCCAGCAGCCTAGACAGGGCATCCTATAATTCACCCCTCCACTTT.

The chain joins TRBV6-5 to TRBJ1-3; TRBD1 agrees at 8 bases. This CDR3 has 16 amino acids. Germline V gives CDR1 MNHEY, CDR2 SVGAGI. V was clipped by 0 bases and J by 2 bases; unmatched bases: 3. Here the CDR3 reads CASSYSLDRAGNTIYF. DNA for the CDR3: TGTGCCAGCAGTTACTCCCTGGACAGGGCTGGAAACACCATATATTTT.

This clonotype was counted only a few times. The junction shows a germline mismatch at one end, possibly a read error. V is TRBV7-2 and J is TRBJ1-6; tentative D call: TRBD1 (5 bases). The germline CDR1 and CDR2 sequences are SGHTA and FQGNSA. This CDR3 is built from 15 residues. The CDR3 nucleotides read TGTGCCAGCAGCCCTGGGACCCTAGGGAATTCACCCCCCCACTTT. This translates into CASSPGTLGNSPPHF.

The CDR3 protein is CASSHEGPNYGYTF. The CDR3 bases are TGTGCCAGCAGCCACGAGGGCCCTAACTATGGCTACACCTTC. This rearrangement joins TRBV3-1 to TRBJ1-2; the D is unclear. The CDR3 runs to 14 residues. V was pared by 3 bases and J by 0 bases, with 8 bases between. Germline V gene sequence: CDR1 LGHDT, CDR2 YNNKEL (reference sequence).

The table lists this clonotype with a few counts. The chain uses TRBV28 and TRBJ2-1; 7 bases match TRBD1. There are 13 residues in the CDR3. Germline CDR1 and CDR2: MDHEN and SYDVKM. Trimming removed 4 bases from V and 5 bases from J; junction bases left unmatched: 2. The CDR3 DNA follows: TGTGCCAGCAGTTCACAGGGGAACAATGAGCAGTTCTTC. Amino acid sequence: CASSSQGNNEQFF.